This T cell receptor beta chain was captured by sequencing in a study of identical twins. Study-level findings and limits: For cord blood, abundant beta clonotypes had fewer insertions, unlike memory repertoires, which showed none. Models underestimated TCR alpha sharing (out-of-frame) in monozygotic twins.

One entry per CDR3 protein results from TCRdb running MiXCR on the 5' RACE reads. This sample has nearly 900,000 distinct CDR3 sequences, with about 12% found just once. V was cut by 6 bases and J by 1 base, with 12 bases left in between. Germline V gives CDR1 ENHRY, CDR2 SYGVKD. This CDR3 comprises 15 residues. About this clonotype: Its specificity is not known.

These data were also filed under a second study, of yellow fever vaccine responses in identical twins.

The V call is TRBV10-3, the J call TRBJ2-2; unclear D gene. The sequenced material came from PBMCs. The receptor was isolated from a woman under 30 in good health. CDR3 sequence (DNA): TGTGCCATCAGAGACCCTAACAGGAACACCGGGGAGCTGTTTTTT. It encodes CAIRDPNRNTGELFF.